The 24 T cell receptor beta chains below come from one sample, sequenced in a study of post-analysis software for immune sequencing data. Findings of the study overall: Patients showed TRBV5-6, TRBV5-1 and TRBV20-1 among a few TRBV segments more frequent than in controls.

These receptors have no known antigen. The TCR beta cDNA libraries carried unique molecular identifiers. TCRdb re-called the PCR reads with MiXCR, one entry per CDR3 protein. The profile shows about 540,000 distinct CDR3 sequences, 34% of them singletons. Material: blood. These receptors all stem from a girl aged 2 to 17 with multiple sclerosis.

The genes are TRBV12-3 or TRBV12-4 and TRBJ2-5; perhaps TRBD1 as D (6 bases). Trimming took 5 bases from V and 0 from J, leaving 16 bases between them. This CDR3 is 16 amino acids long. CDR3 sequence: CASSPPWTDNQETQYF. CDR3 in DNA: TGTGCCAGCAGTCCTCCGTGGACAGATAACCAAGAGACCCAGTACTTC.

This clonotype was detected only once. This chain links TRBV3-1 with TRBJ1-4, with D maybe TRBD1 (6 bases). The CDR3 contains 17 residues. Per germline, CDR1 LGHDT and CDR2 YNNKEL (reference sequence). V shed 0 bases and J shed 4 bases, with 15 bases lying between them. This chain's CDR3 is CASSQDSFGRGNEKLFF. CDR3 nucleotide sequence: TGTGCCAGCAGCCAAGATTCCTTCGGCAGGGGTAATGAAAAACTGTTTTTT.

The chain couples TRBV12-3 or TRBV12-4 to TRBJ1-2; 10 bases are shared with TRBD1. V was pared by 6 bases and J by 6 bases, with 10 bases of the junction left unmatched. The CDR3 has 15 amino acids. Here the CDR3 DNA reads TGTGCCAGCAGGCCCCCGCCGGGACAGGGGAATGGCTACACCTTC. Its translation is CASRPPPGQGNGYTF.

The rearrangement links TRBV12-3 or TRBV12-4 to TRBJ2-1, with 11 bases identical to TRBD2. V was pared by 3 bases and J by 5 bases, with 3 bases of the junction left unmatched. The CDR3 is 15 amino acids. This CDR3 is CASSFLAGGHNEQFF. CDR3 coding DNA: TGTGCCAGCAGTTTTCTAGCGGGGGGCCACAATGAGCAGTTCTTC.

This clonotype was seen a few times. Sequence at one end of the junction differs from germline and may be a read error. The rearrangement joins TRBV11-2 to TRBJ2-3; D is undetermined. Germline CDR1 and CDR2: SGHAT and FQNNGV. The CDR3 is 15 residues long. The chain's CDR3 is CASTLGRTGTDTQYF. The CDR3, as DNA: TGTGCCAGCACCTTAGGCAGGACGGGCACAGATACGCAGTATTTT. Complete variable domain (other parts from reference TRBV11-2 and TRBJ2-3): EAGVAQSPRYKIIEKRQSVAFWCNPISGHATLYWYQQILGQGPKLLIQFQNNGVVDDSQLPKDRFSAERLKGVDSTLKIQPAKLEDSAVYLCASTLGRTGTDTQYFGPGTRLTVL.

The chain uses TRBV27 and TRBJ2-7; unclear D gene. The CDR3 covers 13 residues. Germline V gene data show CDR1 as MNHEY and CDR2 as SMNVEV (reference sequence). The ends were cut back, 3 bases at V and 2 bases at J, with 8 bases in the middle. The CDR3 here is CASSFRVPYEQYF. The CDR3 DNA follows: TGTGCCAGCAGTTTTAGGGTTCCCTACGAGCAGTACTTC.

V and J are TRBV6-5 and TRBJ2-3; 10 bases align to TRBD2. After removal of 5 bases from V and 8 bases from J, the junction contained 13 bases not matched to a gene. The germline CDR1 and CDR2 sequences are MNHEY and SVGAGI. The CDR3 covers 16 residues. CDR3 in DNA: TGTGCCAGCAGTCCCGTCGTAGCGGGGGGTCGTGGTACGCAGTATTTT. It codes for CASSPVVAGGRGTQYF.

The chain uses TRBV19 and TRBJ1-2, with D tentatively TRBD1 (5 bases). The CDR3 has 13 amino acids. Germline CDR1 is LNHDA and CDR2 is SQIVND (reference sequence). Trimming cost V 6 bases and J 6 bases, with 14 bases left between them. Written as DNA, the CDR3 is TGTGCCAGTAGCCTCGACAGCAGAAATGGCTACACCTTC. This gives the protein CASSLDSRNGYTF.

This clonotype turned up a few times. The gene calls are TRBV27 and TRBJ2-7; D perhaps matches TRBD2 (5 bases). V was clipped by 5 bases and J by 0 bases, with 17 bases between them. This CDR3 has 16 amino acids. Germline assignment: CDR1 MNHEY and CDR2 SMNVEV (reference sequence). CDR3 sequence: CASSITSAGSSYEQYF. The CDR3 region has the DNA TGTGCCAGCAGTATCACGTCGGCTGGGAGCTCCTACGAGCAGTACTTC.

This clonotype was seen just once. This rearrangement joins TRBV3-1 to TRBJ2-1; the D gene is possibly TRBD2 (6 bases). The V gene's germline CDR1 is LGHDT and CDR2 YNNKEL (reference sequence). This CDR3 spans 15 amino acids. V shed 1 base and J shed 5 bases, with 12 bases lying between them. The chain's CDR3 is CASSQGGGSDNEQFF. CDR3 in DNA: TGTGCCAGCAGCCAAGGGGGAGGCAGTGACAATGAGCAGTTCTTC.

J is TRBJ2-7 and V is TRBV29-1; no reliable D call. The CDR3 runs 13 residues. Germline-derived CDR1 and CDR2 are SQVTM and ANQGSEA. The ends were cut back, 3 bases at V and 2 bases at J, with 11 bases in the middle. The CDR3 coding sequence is TGCAGCGTTGACGGCCAGGACCCCTACGAGCAGTACGTC. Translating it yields CSVDGQDPYEQYV.

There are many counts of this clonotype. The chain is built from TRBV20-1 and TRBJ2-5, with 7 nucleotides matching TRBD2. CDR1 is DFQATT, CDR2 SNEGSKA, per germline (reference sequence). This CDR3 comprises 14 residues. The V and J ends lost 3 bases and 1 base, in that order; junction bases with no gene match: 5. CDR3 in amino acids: CSASASGPQETQYF. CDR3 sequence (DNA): TGCAGTGCTAGTGCTAGCGGACCCCAAGAGACCCAGTACTTC.

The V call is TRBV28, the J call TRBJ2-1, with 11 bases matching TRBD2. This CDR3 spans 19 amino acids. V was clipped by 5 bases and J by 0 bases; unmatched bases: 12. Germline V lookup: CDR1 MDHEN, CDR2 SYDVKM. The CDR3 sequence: CASSGPELAGASSYNEQFF. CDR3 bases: TGTGCCAGCAGTGGGCCAGAACTAGCGGGGGCGAGCTCCTACAATGAGCAGTTCTTC.

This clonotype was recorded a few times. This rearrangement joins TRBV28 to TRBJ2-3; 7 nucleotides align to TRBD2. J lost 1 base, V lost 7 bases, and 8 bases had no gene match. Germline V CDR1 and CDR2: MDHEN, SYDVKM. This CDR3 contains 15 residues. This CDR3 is CASTWGGGGTDTQYF. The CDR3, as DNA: TGTGCCAGCACCTGGGGGGGTGGGGGCACAGATACGCAGTATTTT.

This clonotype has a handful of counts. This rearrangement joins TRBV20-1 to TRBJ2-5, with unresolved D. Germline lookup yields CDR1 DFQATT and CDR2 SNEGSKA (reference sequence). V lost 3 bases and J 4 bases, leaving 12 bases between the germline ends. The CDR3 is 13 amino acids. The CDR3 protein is CSARKEMRETQYF. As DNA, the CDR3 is TGCAGTGCTAGGAAGGAGATGAGAGAGACCCAGTACTTC.

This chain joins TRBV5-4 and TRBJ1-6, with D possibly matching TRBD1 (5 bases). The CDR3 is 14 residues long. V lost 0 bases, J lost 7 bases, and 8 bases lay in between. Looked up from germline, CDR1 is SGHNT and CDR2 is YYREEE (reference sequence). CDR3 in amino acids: CASSLDRQNSPLHF. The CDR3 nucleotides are TGTGCCAGCAGCTTGGACAGGCAAAATTCACCCCTCCACTTT.

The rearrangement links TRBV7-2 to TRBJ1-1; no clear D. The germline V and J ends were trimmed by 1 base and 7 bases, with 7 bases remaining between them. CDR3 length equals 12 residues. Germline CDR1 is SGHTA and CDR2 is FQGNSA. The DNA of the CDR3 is TGTGCCAGCAGCTTAGAAACCATTGAAGCTTTCTTT. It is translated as CASSLETIEAFF.

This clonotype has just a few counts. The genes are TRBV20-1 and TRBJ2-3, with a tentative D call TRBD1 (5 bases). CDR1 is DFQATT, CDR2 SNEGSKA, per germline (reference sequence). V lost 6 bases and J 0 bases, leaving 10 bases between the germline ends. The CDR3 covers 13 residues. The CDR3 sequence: CSAQRQSTDTQYF. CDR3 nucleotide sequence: TGCAGTGCCCAGAGACAGAGCACAGATACGCAGTATTTT.

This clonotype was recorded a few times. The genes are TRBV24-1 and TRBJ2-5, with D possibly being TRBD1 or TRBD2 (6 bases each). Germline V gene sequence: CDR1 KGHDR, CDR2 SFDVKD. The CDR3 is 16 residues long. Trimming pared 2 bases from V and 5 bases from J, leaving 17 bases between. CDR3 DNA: TGTGCCACCAGTGATTGGGGGCGGGGAACCGGGGAGACCCAGTACTTC. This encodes CATSDWGRGTGETQYF.

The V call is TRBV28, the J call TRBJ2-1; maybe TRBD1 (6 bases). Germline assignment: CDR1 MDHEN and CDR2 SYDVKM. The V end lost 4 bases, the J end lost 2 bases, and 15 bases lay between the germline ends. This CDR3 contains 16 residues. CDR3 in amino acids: CASSSPRDNTYNEQFF. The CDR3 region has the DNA TGTGCCAGCAGTTCCCCCCGGGACAATACCTACAATGAGCAGTTCTTC.

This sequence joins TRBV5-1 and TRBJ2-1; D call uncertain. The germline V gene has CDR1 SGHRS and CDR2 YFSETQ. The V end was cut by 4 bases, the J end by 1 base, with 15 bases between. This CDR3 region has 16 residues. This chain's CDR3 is CASSARKVLSYNEQFF. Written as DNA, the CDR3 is TGCGCCAGCAGCGCCCGCAAGGTCCTATCCTACAATGAGCAGTTCTTC.

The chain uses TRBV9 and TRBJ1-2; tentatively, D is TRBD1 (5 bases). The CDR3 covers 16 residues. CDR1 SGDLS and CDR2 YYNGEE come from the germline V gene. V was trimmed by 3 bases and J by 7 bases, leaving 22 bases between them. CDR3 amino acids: CASSGGIAGGSVGYTF. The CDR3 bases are TGTGCCAGCAGCGGGGGGATAGCTGGGGGATCTGTTGGCTACACCTTC.

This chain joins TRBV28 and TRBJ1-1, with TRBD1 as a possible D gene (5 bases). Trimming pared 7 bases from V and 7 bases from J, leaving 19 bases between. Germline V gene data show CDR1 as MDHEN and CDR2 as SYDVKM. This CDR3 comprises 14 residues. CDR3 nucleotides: TGTGCCAGCACCCCGGGACCCCTGGGGGGTGAAGCTTTCTTT. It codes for CASTPGPLGGEAFF.

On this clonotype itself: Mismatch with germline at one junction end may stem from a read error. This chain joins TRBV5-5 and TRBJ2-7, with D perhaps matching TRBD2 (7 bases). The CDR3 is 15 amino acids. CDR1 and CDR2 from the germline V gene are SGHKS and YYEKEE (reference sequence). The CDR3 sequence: CASSWEGGGSYEQYF. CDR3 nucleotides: TGTGCCAGTAGCTGGGAGGGAGGGGGTTCCTACGAGCAGTACTTC.